A selection of T cell receptor beta chains follows, all from one sample in a study of blood T cell repertoires in COVID-19. The assay was immunoSEQ multiplex PCR, and TCRdb's table has in-frame clones only and misses some. Counted here are approximately 300,000 clones, about 90% occurring once; the ten biggest clones make up about 8.4%. Sequencing was performed on PBMCs or T cells enriched from blood (not recorded which). The receptors shown here come from a woman aged 25 to 39 who had recovered from COVID-19. Each CDR3 is given with its conserved first and last residue. D genes are given only for firm matches. Not every row has a clone size; where given, it reads once, few, many or a size class.

TRBD2 | TRBJ2-3 | - | TRBV5-1 | TGCGCCAGCAGCTTAACTAGCGGGGCGGGCACAGATACGCAGTATTTT | CASSLTSGAGTDTQYF
TRBD1 | TRBJ2-1 | - | TRBV5-1 | TGCGCCAGCAGCTTAGACAGGGGGGATAACAATGAGCAGTTCTTC | CASSLDRGDNNEQFF
- | TRBJ1-1 | - | TRBV20-1 | TGCAGTGCCAGTACGGGGGGAGGAACTGAAGCTTTCTTT | CSASTGGGTEAFF
TRBD1 | TRBJ2-5 | - | TRBV4-1 | TGCGCCAGCAGCCATCCGGGACAGGGGGCAAAGACCCAGTACTTC | CASSHPGQGAKTQYF
TRBD1 | TRBJ1-1 | - | TRBV4-1 | TGCGCCAGCAGCCAAGATCAACTAGGGGGCGCGGGGACTGAAGCTTTCTTT | CASSQDQLGGAGTEAFF
TRBD2 | TRBJ2-1 | once | TRBV7-2 | TGTGCCAGCAGCCCCCGGACTAGCTCAATGAACAATGAGCAGTTCTTC | CASSPRTSSMNNEQFF
- | TRBJ1-1 | - | TRBV3-1/TRBV3-2 | TGTGCCAGCAGCCCCCCTGGCACCCCGGGGGTAGTGAACACTGAAGCTTTCTTT | CASSPPGTPGVVNTEAFF
- | TRBJ2-7 | once | TRBV6-2/TRBV6-3 | TGTGCCAGCAGTTACTCGAGGGGGATCGTGGCTGAGCAGTACTTC | CASSYSRGIVAEQYF
- | TRBJ2-7 | - | TRBV7-2 | TGTGCCAGCAGCTTAAGTAGCGTAGAAACCTCCTACGAGCAGTACTTC | CASSLSSVETSYEQYF
- | TRBJ1-1 | - | TRBV6-5 | - | CASSSSTGDYTEAFF
TRBD1 | TRBJ2-3 | - | TRBV5-1 | TGCGCCAGCAGCCGACGGACAGGGGGTTCGGATACGCAGTATTTT | CASSRRTGGSDTQYF
- | TRBJ2-1 | - | TRBV14 | TGTGCCAGCAGCCAAGGGACAGACCATTTCTCGGAGCAGTTCTTC | CASSQGTDHFSEQFF
TRBD2 | TRBJ2-1 | once | TRBV2 | TGTGCCAGCAAGGAGACTAGCGGGGACAATGAGCAGTTCTTC | CASKETSGDNEQFF
- | TRBJ2-1 | - | TRBV6-1 | TGTGCCAGCAGTGAAGCGAGCCTAGCGGAGCAGTTCTTC | CASSEASLAEQFF
TRBD1 | TRBJ1-2 | - | TRBV19 | TGTGCCAGTACTGGGACAGCCTATGGCTACACCTTC | CASTGTAYGYTF
TRBD1 | TRBJ2-1 | - | TRBV11-3 | TGTGCCAGCAGCCGACAGGGGAAGATTTTCAATGAGCAGTTCTTC | CASSRQGKIFNEQFF
- | TRBJ2-1 | once | TRBV29-1 | TGCAGCATCCTTGACGGGAGCTCCTACAATGAGCAGTTCTTC | CSILDGSSYNEQFF
- | TRBJ2-1 | - | TRBV5-1 | TGCGCCAGCAGCTTGGCGGTAGATGAGCAGTTCTTC | CASSLAVDEQFF
TRBD2 | TRBJ2-7 | - | TRBV7-2 | TGTGCCAGCAGTAGTATAGCGGGAGGGAACTACGAGCAGTACTTC | CASSSIAGGNYEQYF
- | TRBJ1-2 | - | TRBV28 | TGTGCCAGCAATTCGGGACAACCCCCGTATGGCTACACCTTC | CASNSGQPPYGYTF
TRBD2 | TRBJ2-3 | once | TRBV5-4 | TGTGCCAGCAGCCTTTTACTAGCGGGAGGAGGCACAGATACGCAGTATTTT | CASSLLLAGGGTDTQYF
- | TRBJ2-7 | - | TRBV5-1 | TGCGCCAGCAGCCGCGACAGAGCCGAGCAGTACTTC | CASSRDRAEQYF
- | TRBJ2-1 | - | TRBV5-1 | TGCGCCAGCAGCTTACAAAATGAGCAGTTCTTC | CASSLQNEQFF
- | TRBJ2-1 | - | TRBV4-3 | TGCGCCAGCAGCCAAGTATCGGACAGAGACAATGAGCAGTTCTTC | CASSQVSDRDNEQFF
TRBD1 | TRBJ2-7 | once | TRBV2 | TGTGCCAGCAGAAAGACAGGGGGGGTGTACGAGCAGTACTTC | CASRKTGGVYEQYF
- | TRBJ1-1 | - | TRBV4-2 | TGTGCCAGCAGCCAATTATCCTCAATTAGGACAGTATTTGGGGCTTTCTTT | CASSQLSSIRTVFGAFF
- | TRBJ2-1 | - | TRBV28 | TGTGCCAGCAGGAGGCGGGACTCCTACAATGAGCAGTTCTTC | CASRRRDSYNEQFF
- | TRBJ1-1 | - | TRBV7-2 | TGTGCCAGCAGCTTAGTGGCCTCGGGGGTCACTGAAGCTTTCTTT | CASSLVASGVTEAFF
- | TRBJ1-2 | - | TRBV19 | TGTGCCAGTAGGGGGGACTACTATGGCTACACCTTC | CASRGDYYGYTF
- | TRBJ1-3 | - | TRBV7-9 | TGTGCCAGCAGCTCCTTAGAATCTGGAAACACCATATATTTT | CASSSLESGNTIYF
- | TRBJ2-7 | - | TRBV27 | TGTGCCAGCACTTTTCCCCGGTCCTCCTACGAGCAGTACTTC | CASTFPRSSYEQYF
TRBD2 | TRBJ2-7 | - | TRBV11-2 | TGTGCCAGCAGCTTAGGAGCGGGAGTACTCGAGCAGTACTTC | CASSLGAGVLEQYF
TRBD1 | TRBJ2-7 | - | TRBV29-1 | TGCAGCGGACAGGGTGACTCCTACGAGCAGTACTTC | CSGQGDSYEQYF
TRBD1 | TRBJ1-1 | - | TRBV11-2 | TGTGCCAGCAGCCGACGACAGGGCTACACTGAAGCTTTCTTT | CASSRRQGYTEAFF
- | TRBJ1-5 | - | TRBV19 | TGTGCCAGTACCCAGCGTACAGGACTAAATCAGCCCCAGCATTTT | CASTQRTGLNQPQHF
- | TRBJ1-1 | - | TRBV19 | TGTGCCAGTAGTTTCGTTGGACTAAACACTGAAGCTTTCTTT | CASSFVGLNTEAFF
TRBD2 | TRBJ2-7 | - | TRBV4-1 | TGCGCCAGCAGCTCGCTTGGACTAGCGGGAGTGCATGAGCAGTACTTC | CASSSLGLAGVHEQYF
- | TRBJ1-1 | once | TRBV12-3/TRBV12-4 | TGTGCCAGCAGTTTACTCAGGAACACTGAAGCTTTCTTT | CASSLLRNTEAFF
- | TRBJ1-1 | - | TRBV30 | TGTGCCTGGGCCCGGGACTCGGGCACTGAAGCTTTCTTT | CAWARDSGTEAFF
- | TRBJ1-1 | - | TRBV5-6 | TGTGCCAGCAGTATCAGAGGCAACACTGAAGCTTTCTTT | CASSIRGNTEAFF
- | TRBJ1-2 | once | TRBV3-1/TRBV3-2 | TGTGCCAGCAGCCCCGCGAACTATGGCTACACCTTC | CASSPANYGYTF
TRBD1 | TRBJ2-2 | - | TRBV4-1 | TGCGCCAGCAGCCAAGAACACGGGACAGAAGGAACCGGGGAGCTGTTTTTT | CASSQEHGTEGTGELFF
- | TRBJ2-7 | - | TRBV7-2 | TGTGCCAGCAGCTTACAGGGGAGCCCCTACGAGCAGTACTTC | CASSLQGSPYEQYF
- | TRBJ2-3 | - | TRBV5-8 | TGTGCCAGCAGCTTTGAACAGACCACAGATACGCAGTATTTT | CASSFEQTTDTQYF
TRBD1 | TRBJ2-7 | - | TRBV5-1 | TGCGCCAGCACGACAGGGGCGGGCTACGAGCAGTACTTC | CASTTGAGYEQYF
TRBD2 | TRBJ2-3 | - | TRBV7-6 | TGTGCCAGCAGCTCCCCCGCGGGAGAGGCAGATACGCAGTATTTT | CASSSPAGEADTQYF
- | TRBJ2-7 | - | TRBV7-9 | TGTGCCACCTCCGACATTCCTTACGAGCAGTACTTC | CATSDIPYEQYF
- | TRBJ1-1 | - | TRBV3-1/TRBV3-2 | TGTGCCACACACCAGGGGAAGGATTTTCGCACTGAAGCTTTCTTT | CATHQGKDFRTEAFF
- | TRBJ1-2 | - | TRBV3-1/TRBV3-2 | TGTGCCAGCAGCCTGACGGGGGTTAGGGGCCTATATGGCTACACCTTC | CASSLTGVRGLYGYTF